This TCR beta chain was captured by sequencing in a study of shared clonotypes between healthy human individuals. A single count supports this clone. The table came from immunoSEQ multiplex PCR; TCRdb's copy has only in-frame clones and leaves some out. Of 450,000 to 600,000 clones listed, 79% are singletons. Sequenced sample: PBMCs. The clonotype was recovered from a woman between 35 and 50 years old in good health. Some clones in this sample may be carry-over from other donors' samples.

Here the CDR3 reads CAWSWERGNQPQHF. The CDR3 region has the DNA TGTGCCTGGAGTTGGGAACGGGGAAATCAGCCCCAGCATTTT. V and J are TRBV30 and TRBJ1-5, with no clear D. V was cut by 2 bases and J by 4 bases, with 12 bases left in between. From germline, CDR1 is GTSNPN and CDR2 SVGIG (reference sequence). CDR3 length equals 14 residues.